This passage covers 6 T cell receptor beta chains from one sample sequenced in a study of shared clonotypes between healthy human individuals. TCRdb's copy holds only in-frame clones and misses some; the assay was immunoSEQ multiplex PCR. In the table there are more than 550,000 clones, around 77% of which are singletons. Sequences were obtained from memory CD4+ T cells sorted from blood. As for subset: CD45RA-negative fraction. The source is a woman in her twenties or thirties in good health.

The V gene is TRBV5-1, the J gene TRBJ2-7; D is perhaps TRBD2 (5 bases). Germline CDR1 and CDR2: SGHRS and YFSETQ. This CDR3 region has 15 residues. V was trimmed by 3 bases and J by 9 bases, leaving 22 bases between them. The CDR3 loop reads CASSSLNTPLAVQYF. The DNA of the CDR3 is TGCGCCAGCAGCTCCTTAAATACCCCCCTAGCAGTGCAGTACTTC.

The chain uses TRBV9 and TRBJ2-5; maybe TRBD1 (5 bases). The J call is uncertain, as TRBJ2-7 better fits the DNA end. Looked up from germline, CDR1 is SGDLS and CDR2 is YYNGEE. CDR3 length equals 16 residues. The CDR3 DNA is TGTGCCGCACTGGACATCCCTGGGCCGAGCTCCTACGAGCAGTACTTC. Translating it yields CAALDIPGPSSYEQYF.

This chain joins TRBV6-1 and TRBJ1-4, with unresolved D. The germline CDR1 and CDR2 sequences are MNHNS and SASEGT. The CDR3 spans 15 residues. V lost 0 bases and J lost 7, with 12 bases in between. The CDR3 coding sequence is TGTGCCAGCAGTGAAGCATGGGGAACGGGTGAAAAACTGTTTTTT. It codes for CASSEAWGTGEKLFF.

The chain is built from TRBV7-3 and TRBJ2-7; 12 bases map to TRBD2. Germline V gives CDR1 SGHTA, CDR2 FQGTGA. The V gene end was trimmed by 5 bases and the J gene end by 6 bases; junction bases not matched to a gene: 8. CDR3 length equals 15 residues. The CDR3 DNA follows: TGTGCCAGCAGCCGACGACTAGCGGGAGCAGCCGAGCAGTACTTC. This encodes CASSRRLAGAAEQYF.

The rearrangement links TRBV25-1 to TRBJ2-1, with 8 bases lining up with TRBD2. The V and J ends lost 5 bases and 15 bases, in that order; junction bases with no gene match: 15. Per germline, CDR1 MGHDK and CDR2 SYGVNS. CDR3 size: 14 residues. The CDR3 is CASSSLREAGVGFF. The DNA of the CDR3 is TGTGCCAGCAGTAGCCTTCGTGAAGCGGGAGTCGGGTTCTTC. The full variable domain, with the rest looked up from reference TRBV25-1 and TRBJ2-1, is EADIYQTPRYLVIGTGKKITLECSQTMGHDKMYWYQQDPGMELHLIHYSYGVNSTEKGDLSSESTVSRIRTEHFPLTLESARPSHTSQYLCASSSLREAGVGFFGPGTRLTVL.

The chain employs TRBV5-1 and TRBJ2-7; 12 bases are a match to TRBD2. From germline, CDR1 is SGHRS and CDR2 YFSETQ. V gave up 0 bases and J gave up 3 bases; unmatched junction bases: 4. The CDR3 extends over 16 amino acids. Here the CDR3 reads CASSLDGTSGFYEQYF. The CDR3 DNA reads TGCGCCAGCAGCTTGGACGGGACTAGCGGGTTCTACGAGCAGTACTTC.